This note documents a single T cell receptor beta chain sequence. The target of this receptor is not known. No base quality information exists; no much larger clone differs at one position. From the cysteine through the phenylalanine, the CDR3 covers 14 amino acids. CDR3 DNA only is kept here, 42 bases in frame from base 1. The germline V gene encodes CDR1 MDHEN and CDR2 SYDVKM. V drops 2 bases and J drops 8 bases, leaving 10 bases in between. The data originate from a study of a mutant IDH1 vaccine in newly diagnosed glioma (TCRdb year 2021). With regard to the full study: Vaccination started 4-6 weeks after radiotherapy alone, or was given together with temozolomide cycles in the groups whose treatment included chemotherapy. Longitudinal TCRB deep sequencing was performed for about two dozen treated patients wherever samples were available for exploratory analyses. Of the roughly 30 treated patients, about 62% were male and 37.5% were female, and the mean age was roughly 38 years. The week-35 safety follow-up took place at visit V12, and the week-47 end of study took place at visit V13. Prior to enrollment, standard therapy consisting of radiotherapy alone, temozolomide alone, or radiochemotherapy with temozolomide had been administered to patients, with the combination being received by most patients. Six visits were used for peripheral blood collection: V03 (baseline), V05, V07, V10, V12 and V13.

To prepare the library, the immunoSEQ multiplex PCR assay was applied. Rearranged TCR beta chain sequences were amplified with the hsTCRB Kit following the manufacturer's protocol. Sequencing of TCRB libraries was carried out on an Illumina MiSeq. Per the original workflow: The proprietary platform of the kit vendor was used for demultiplexing, trimming and gene mapping. TCRdb took this table from immuneACCESS and kept in-frame rearrangements with V and J called. Such tables lack part of the clones; where checked against another copy, unresolved V genes explain under half of the gap, and the rest is unexplained. The V and J calls and the clone size are those of that table, but D and trimming were determined from the DNA. The sample table lists about 69,000 clones, approximately 86% of them with a count of one. The ten largest clones represent roughly 2% of the sample. Study-level results and caveats: Vaccine-induced immune responses across multiple MHC alleles were detected in over 80% of patients. Pseudoprogression seemed to be unrelated to changes in the top peripheral T cell clonotypes found by TCRB sequencing. The authors noted that analyses of patient blood samples could not be reproduced because of sample limitations. Selection of PBMC samples for TCRB deep sequencing was based on availability.

The sample's time point label is to be understood as: week 35, safety follow-up. Each vaccine dose, consisting of 300 ug of a 20-mer mutant IDH1 peptide in Montanide, was administered subcutaneously with topical imiquimod. Across visits V03 through V10, patients got a total of eight vaccinations, given in weeks 1, 3, 5, 7, 11, 15, 19 and 23. The donors had newly diagnosed IDH1-mutant astrocytomas of WHO grade 3 or 4 that showed loss of nuclear ATRX. The samples were drawn from NOA16, a multicentre, single-arm, open-label phase I trial in Germany that tested a mutant IDH1 peptide vaccine in humans for the first time. Genomic DNA for TCRB sequencing was extracted from EDTA blood using the DNeasy Blood and Tissue Kit.

The sequence was obtained from a man aged 25 to 40 with glioma. This chain is built from TRBV28 and TRBJ1-6, with the D gene too uncertain to name. The sequencing here drew on PBMCs, taken from a glioma patient whose treatment included an IDH1 peptide vaccine. At the DNA level, the sequence is TGTGCCAGCAGTTTAGGAGCATTGGATTCACCCCTCCACTTT. Its coded protein is CASSLGALDSPLHF.